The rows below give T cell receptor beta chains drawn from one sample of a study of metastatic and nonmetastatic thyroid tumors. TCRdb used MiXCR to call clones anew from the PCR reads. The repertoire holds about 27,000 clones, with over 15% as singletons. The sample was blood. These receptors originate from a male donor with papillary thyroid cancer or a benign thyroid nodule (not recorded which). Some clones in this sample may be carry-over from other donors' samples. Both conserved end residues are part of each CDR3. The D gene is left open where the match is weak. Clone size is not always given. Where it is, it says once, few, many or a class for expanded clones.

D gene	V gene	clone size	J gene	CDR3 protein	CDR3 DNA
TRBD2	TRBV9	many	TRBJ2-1	CASSVRDYLNEQFF	TGTGCCAGCAGCGTCCGGGACTACCTAAATGAGCAGTTCTTC
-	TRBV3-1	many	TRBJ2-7	CASSRSSYEQYF	TGTGCCAGCAGCCGTAGCTCCTACGAGCAGTACTTC
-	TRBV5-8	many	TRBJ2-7	CASRRGDYEQYF	TGTGCCAGCCGTCGCGGGGACTACGAGCAGTACTTC
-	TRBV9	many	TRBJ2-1	CASSWDSPNEQFF	TGTGCCAGCAGTTGGGACTCCCCCAATGAGCAGTTCTTC
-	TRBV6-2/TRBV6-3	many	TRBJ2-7	CASSYDSSYYEQYF	TGTGCCAGCAGTTACGACTCGTCGTACTACGAGCAGTACTTC
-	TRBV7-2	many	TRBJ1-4	CASSFRDRGEKLFF	TGTGCCAGCAGCTTTAGGGACCGGGGTGAAAAACTGTTTTTT
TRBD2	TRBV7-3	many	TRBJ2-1	CASGAGTSVYNEQFF	TGTGCCAGCGGGGCCGGGACTAGCGTCTACAATGAGCAGTTCTTC
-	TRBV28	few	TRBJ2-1	CASSFAGCSYNEQFF	TGTGCCAGCAGTTTTGCAGGTTGCTCCTACAATGAGCAGTTCTTC
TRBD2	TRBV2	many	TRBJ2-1	CASSDRLADNNEQFF	TGTGCCAGCAGTGACCGACTAGCGGACAACAATGAGCAGTTCTTC
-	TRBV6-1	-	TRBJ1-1	CASGREESTEAFF	TGTGCCAGTGGGAGGGAGGAATCCACTGAGGCTTTCTTT
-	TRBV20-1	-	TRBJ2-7	CSAHLWGSYEQYF	TGCAGTGCCCACCTATGGGGGTCCTACGAGCAGTACTTC
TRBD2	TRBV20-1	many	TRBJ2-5	CSAPTSGQETQYF	TGCAGTGCACCCACTAGCGGGCAAGAGACCCAGTACTTC
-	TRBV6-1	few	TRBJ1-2	CASSKSWGEVSRGGYTF	TGTGCCAGCTCAAAGTCGTGGGGCGAAGTTTCGCGGGGAGGCTACACCTTC
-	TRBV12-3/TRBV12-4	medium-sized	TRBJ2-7	CASSSLGPDEQYF	TGTGCCAGCAGTTCCTTAGGGCCCGATGAGCAGTACTTC
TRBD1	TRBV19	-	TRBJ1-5	CASSPGQRQPQHF	TGTGCCAGTAGTCCGGGACAGAGGCAGCCCCAGCATTTT
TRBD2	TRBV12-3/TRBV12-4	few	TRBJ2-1	CASSLASGVYNEQFF	TGTGCCAGCAGTTTAGCTAGCGGGGTTTACAATGAGCAGTTCTTC
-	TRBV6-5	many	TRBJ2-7	CASSYRLDDYEQYF	TGTGCCAGCAGTTATAGACTGGACGACTACGAGCAGTACTTC
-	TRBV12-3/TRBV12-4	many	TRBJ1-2	CASSPTWIINYGYTF	TGTGCCAGCAGTCCGACCTGGATAATCAACTATGGCTACACCTTC
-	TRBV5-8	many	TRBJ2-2	CASSWDTANTGELFF	TGTGCCAGCAGCTGGGACACCGCGAACACCGGGGAGCTGTTTTTT
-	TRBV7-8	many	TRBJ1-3	CASSLGERTIYF	TGTGCCAGCAGCTTAGGGGAGAGGACCATATATTTT
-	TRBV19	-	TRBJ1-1	CASSIWYSGNTEAFF	TGTGCCAGTAGTATTTGGTACAGCGGGAACACTGAAGCTTTCTTT
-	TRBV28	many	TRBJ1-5	CASSPSLAGMGNQPQHF	TGTGCCAGCAGCCCATCCCTGGCCGGGATGGGCAATCAGCCCCAGCATTTT
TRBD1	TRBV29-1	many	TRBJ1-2	CSVDGDRGVGYTF	TGCAGCGTTGATGGAGACAGGGGGGTTGGCTACACCTTC
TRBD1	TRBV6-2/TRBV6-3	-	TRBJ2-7	CASSYSTGGSYEQYF	TGTGCCAGCAGTTACTCGACAGGGGGCTCCTACGAGCAGTACTTC
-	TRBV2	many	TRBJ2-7	CASSVGRGPYEQYF	TGTGCCAGCAGTGTTGGCAGGGGACCCTACGAGCAGTACTTC
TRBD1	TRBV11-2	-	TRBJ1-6	CASSRDRGVGSPLHF	TGTGCCAGCAGTCGAGACAGGGGAGTTGGCTCACCCCTCCACTTT
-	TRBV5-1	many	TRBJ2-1	CASSLVGDNEQFF	TGCGCCAGCAGCTTGGTGGGGGATAATGAGCAGTTCTTC
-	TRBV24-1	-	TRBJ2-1	CATTDPSGTSEQFF	TGTGCCACTACTGACCCCTCCGGGACAAGTGAGCAGTTCTTC
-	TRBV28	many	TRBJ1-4	CASSLRRNEKLFF	TGTGCCAGCAGTCTCCGGAGGAATGAAAAACTGTTTTTT
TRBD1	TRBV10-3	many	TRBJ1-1	CAISSGQGAGEAFF	TGTGCCATCAGCTCGGGACAGGGGGCGGGGGAAGCTTTCTTT
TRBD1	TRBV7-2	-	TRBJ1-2	CASSPRTGDPTF	TGTGCCAGCAGCCCGCGGACAGGAGACCCCACCTTC
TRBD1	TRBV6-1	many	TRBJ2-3	CASAGTGADTQYF	TGTGCCAGCGCCGGGACAGGGGCCGATACGCAGTATTTT
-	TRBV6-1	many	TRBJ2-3	CASSDAGSTDTQYF	TGTGCCAGCAGTGACGCGGGGAGCACAGATACGCAGTATTTT
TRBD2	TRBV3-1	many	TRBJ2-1	CASSSRLADYNEQFF	TGTGCCAGCAGCTCAAGACTAGCGGACTACAATGAGCAGTTCTTC
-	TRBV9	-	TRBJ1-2	CASSTEVGAVYGYTF	TGTGCCAGCAGCACCGAAGTGGGCGCCGTCTATGGCTACACCTTC
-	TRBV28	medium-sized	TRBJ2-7	CASSPGTSYEQYF	TGTGCCAGCAGTCCCGGGACAAGCTACGAGCAGTACTTC
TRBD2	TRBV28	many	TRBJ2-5	CASSAQTSGSLETQYF	TGTGCCAGCAGTGCCCAGACTAGCGGGAGTTTGGAGACCCAGTACTTC
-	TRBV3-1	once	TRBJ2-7	CASSQAGDSYYQYF	TGTGCCAGCAGCCAGGCAGGGGACTCCTACTATCAGTACTTC
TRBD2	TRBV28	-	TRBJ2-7	CASSLRQGLAGPYEQYF	TGTGCCAGCAGTTTACGACAGGGACTAGCGGGTCCCTACGAGCAGTACTTC
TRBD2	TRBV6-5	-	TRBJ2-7	CASSYSTSGSHEQYF	TGTGCCAGCAGTTACTCGACTAGCGGGAGCCACGAGCAGTACTTC
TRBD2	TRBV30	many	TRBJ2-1	CAWSVPSGRYNEQFF	TGTGCCTGGAGTGTCCCTAGCGGGAGATATAATGAGCAGTTCTTC